The sequence of this TCR beta chain was determined in a study of beta chain features in type 1 diabetes. Study-wide points: Type 1 diabetes patients had TCRB CDR3s that were shorter (moderately but significantly so) in all four CD4+ subsets. Type 1 diabetes patients showed fewer insertions and more deletions at VDJ junctions.

V was pared by 3 bases and J by 6 bases, with 6 bases between. CDR3 length: 12 amino acids. Germline assignment: CDR1 LNHDA and CDR2 SQIVND (reference sequence). As every portion of the isolated RNA was reverse transcribed, the sequencing read expressed TCRB transcripts. The data were produced by immunoSEQ multiplex PCR, yet TCRdb's version contains in-frame clones alone and is incomplete. The sample has some 370,000 clones, roughly a tenth seen once; the top ten hold around 0.66%. This clone was recorded many times. Its antigen is as yet unknown. Each of the CD4+ naive, central memory, regulatory and stem cell-like memory populations was sorted via CD45RO/CCR7/CD25/CD127/CD95/CD27.

Material for sequencing was central memory CD4+ T cells from blood. The rearrangement links TRBV19 to TRBJ2-1; D gene unclear. This sequence originates from a young man with type 1 diabetes. Here the CDR3 reads CASSMISNEQFF. In DNA, the CDR3 is TGTGCCAGTAGTATGATCTCCAATGAGCAGTTCTTC.